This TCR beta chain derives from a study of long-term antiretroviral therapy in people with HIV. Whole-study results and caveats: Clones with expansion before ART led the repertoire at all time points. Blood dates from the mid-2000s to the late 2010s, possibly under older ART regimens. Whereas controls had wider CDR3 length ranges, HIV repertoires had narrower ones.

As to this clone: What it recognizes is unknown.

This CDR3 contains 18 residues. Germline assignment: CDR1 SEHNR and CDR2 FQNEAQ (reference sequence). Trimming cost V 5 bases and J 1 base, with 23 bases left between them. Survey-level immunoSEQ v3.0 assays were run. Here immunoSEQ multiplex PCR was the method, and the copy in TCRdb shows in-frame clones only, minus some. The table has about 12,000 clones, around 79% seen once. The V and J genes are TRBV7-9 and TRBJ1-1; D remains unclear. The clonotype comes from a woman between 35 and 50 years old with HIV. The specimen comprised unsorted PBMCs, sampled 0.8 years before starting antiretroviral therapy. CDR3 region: CASSPGRAGGGENTEAFF. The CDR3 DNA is TGTGCCAGCAGCCCTGGACGGGCCGGAGGCGGGGAGAACACTGAAGCTTTCTTT.